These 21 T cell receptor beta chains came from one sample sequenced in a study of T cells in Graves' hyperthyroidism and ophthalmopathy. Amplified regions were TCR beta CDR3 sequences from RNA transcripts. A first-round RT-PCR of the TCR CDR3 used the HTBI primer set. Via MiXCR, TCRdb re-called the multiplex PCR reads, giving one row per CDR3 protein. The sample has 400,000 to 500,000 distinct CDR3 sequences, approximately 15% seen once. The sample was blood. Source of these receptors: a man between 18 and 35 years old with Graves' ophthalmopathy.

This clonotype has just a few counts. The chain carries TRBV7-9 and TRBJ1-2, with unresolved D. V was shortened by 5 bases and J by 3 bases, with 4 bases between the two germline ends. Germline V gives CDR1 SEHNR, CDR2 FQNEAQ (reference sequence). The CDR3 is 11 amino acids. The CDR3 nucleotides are TGTGCCAGCAGCGTCGACTATGGCTACACCTTC. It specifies CASSVDYGYTF.

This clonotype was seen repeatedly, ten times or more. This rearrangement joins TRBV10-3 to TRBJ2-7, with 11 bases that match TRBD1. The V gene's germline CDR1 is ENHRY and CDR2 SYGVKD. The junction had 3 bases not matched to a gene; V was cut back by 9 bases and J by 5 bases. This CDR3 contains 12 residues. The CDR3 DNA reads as TGTGCCATTGGGGGACAGGGGGACGAGCAGTACTTC. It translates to CAIGGQGDEQYF.

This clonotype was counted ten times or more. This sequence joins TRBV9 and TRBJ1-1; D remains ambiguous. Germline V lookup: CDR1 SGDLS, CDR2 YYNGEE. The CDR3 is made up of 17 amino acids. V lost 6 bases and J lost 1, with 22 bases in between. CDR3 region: CASNYYPPGETNTEAFF. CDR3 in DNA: TGTGCCAGCAACTACTACCCCCCCGGGGAAACGAACACTGAAGCTTTCTTT.

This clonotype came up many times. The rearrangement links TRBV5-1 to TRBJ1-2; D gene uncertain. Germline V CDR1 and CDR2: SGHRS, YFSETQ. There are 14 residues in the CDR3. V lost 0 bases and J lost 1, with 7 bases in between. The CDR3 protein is CASSLDSGNYGYTF. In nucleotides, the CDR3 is TGCGCCAGCAGCTTGGACAGTGGTAACTATGGCTACACCTTC.

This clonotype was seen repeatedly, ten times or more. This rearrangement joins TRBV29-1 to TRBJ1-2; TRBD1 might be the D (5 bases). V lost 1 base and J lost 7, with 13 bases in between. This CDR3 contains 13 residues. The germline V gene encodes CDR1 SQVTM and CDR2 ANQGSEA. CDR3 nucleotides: TGCAGCGTTGAAGTATCAAGGGGCGTTGGCTACACCTTC. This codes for CSVEVSRGVGYTF.

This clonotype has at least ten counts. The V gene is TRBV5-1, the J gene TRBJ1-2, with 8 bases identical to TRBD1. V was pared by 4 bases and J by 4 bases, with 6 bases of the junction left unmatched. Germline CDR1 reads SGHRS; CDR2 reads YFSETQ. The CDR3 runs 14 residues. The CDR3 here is CASSPGTGLYGYTF. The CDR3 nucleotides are TGCGCCAGCAGCCCAGGGACAGGACTCTATGGCTACACCTTC. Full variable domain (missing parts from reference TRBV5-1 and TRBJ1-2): KAGVTQTPRYLIKTRGQQVTLSCSPISGHRSVSWYQQTPGQGLQFLFEYFSETQRNKGNFPGRFSGRQFSNSRSEMNVSTLELGDSALYLCASSPGTGLYGYTFGSGTRLTVV.

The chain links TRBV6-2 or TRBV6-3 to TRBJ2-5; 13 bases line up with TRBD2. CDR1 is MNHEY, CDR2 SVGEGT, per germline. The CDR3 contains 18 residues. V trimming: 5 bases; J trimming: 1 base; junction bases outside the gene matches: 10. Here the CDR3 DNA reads TGTGCCAGCAGTGCCGGGACTAGCGGGACCATCTCCCAAGAGACCCAGTACTTC. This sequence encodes CASSAGTSGTISQETQYF.

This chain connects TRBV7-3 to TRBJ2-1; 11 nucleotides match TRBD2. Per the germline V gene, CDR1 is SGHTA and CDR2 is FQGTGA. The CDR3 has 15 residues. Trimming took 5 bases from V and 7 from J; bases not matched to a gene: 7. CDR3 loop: CASSAGLAGRNEQFF. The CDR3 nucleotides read TGTGCCAGCAGCGCAGGACTAGCGGGCCGGAATGAGCAGTTCTTC.

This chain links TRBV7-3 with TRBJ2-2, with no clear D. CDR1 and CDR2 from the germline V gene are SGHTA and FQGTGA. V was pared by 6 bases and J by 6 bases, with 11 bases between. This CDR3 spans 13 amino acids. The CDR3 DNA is TGTGCCAGCAGTAGAACTATTTCCGGGGAGCTGTTTTTT. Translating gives CASSRTISGELFF.

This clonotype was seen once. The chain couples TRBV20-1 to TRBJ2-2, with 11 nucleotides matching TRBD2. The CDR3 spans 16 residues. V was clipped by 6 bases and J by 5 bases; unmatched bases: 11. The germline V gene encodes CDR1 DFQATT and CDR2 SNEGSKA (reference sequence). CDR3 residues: CSATLSGRAGTGELFF. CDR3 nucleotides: TGCAGTGCCACGCTTAGCGGGAGGGCCGGGACCGGGGAGCTGTTTTTT.

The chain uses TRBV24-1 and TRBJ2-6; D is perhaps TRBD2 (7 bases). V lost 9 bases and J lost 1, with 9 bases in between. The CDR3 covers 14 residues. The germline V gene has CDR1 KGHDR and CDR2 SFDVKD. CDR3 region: CATEGGSGANVLTF. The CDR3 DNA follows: TGTGCCACCGAGGGGGGGTCTGGGGCCAACGTCCTGACTTTC.

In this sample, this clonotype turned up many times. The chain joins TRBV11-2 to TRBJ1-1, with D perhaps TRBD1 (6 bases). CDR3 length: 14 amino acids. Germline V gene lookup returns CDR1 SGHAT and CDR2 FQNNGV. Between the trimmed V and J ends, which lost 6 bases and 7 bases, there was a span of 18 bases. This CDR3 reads CASSRGLIGGEAFF. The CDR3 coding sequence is TGTGCCAGCAGTCGGGGTCTAATAGGGGGTGAAGCTTTCTTT.

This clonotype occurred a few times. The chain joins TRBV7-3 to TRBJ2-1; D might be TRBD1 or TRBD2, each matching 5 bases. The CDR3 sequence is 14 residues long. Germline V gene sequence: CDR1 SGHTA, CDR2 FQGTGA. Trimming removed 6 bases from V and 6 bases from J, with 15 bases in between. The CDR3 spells CASRPTGTSNEQFF. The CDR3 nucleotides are TGTGCCAGCAGACCCACCGGGACGAGCAATGAGCAGTTCTTC.

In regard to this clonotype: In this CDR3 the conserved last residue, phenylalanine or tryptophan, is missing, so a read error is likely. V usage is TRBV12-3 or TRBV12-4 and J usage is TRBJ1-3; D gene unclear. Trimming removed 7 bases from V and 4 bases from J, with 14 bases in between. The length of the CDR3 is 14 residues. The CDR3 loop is CASIGQAEGNTIYL. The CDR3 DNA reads TGTGCCAGCATTGGCCAGGCGGAGGGAAACACCATATATCTT.

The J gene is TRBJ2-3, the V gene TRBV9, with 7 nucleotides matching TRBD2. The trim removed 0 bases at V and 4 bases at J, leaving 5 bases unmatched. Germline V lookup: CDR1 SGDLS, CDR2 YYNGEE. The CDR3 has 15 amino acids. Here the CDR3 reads CASSVAWGGADTQYF. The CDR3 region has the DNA TGTGCCAGCAGCGTAGCCTGGGGGGGGGCAGATACGCAGTATTTT.

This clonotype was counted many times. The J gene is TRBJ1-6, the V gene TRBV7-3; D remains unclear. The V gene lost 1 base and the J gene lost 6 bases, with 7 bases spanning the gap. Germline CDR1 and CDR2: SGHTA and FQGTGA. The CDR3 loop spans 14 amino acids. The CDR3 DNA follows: TGTGCCAGCAGCTTAATGGCGGTTAATTCACCCCTCCACTTT. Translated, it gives CASSLMAVNSPLHF.

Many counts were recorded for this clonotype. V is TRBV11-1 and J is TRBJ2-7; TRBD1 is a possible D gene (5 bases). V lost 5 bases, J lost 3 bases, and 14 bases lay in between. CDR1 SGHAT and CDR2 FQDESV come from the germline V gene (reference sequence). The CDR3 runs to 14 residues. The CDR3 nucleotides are TGTGCCAGCAGCACCGGACATTCCCTCTACGAGCAGTACTTC. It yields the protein CASSTGHSLYEQYF.

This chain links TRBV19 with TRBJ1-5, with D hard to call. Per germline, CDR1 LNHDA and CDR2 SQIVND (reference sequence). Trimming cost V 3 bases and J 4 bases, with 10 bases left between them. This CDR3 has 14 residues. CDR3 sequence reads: CASSIVTANQPQHF. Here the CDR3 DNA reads TGTGCCAGTAGTATCGTAACAGCTAATCAGCCCCAGCATTTT.

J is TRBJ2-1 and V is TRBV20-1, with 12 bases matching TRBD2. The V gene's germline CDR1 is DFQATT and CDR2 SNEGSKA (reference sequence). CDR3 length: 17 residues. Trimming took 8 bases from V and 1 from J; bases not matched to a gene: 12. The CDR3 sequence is CSSGTSGFLGSYNEQFF. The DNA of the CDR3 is TGCAGTTCTGGGACTAGCGGGTTCTTGGGGTCCTACAATGAGCAGTTCTTC.

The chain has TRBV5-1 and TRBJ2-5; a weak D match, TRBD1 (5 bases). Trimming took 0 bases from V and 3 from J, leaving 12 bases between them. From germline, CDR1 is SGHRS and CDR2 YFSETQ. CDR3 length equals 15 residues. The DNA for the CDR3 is TGCGCCAGCAGCTTGGAAGGTCGCAGGGAAGAGACCCAGTACTTC. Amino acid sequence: CASSLEGRREETQYF.

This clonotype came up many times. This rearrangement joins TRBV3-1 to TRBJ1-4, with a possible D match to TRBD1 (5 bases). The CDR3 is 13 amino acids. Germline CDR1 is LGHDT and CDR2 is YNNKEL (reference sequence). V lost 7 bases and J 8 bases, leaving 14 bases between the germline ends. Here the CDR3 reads CASTPGGAEKLFF. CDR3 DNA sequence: TGTGCCAGCACCCCAGGAGGGGCGGAAAAACTGTTTTTT. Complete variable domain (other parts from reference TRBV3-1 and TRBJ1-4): DTAVSQTPKYLVTQMGNDKSIKCEQNLGHDTMYWYKQDSKKFLKIMFSYNNKELIINETVPNRFSPKSPDKAHLNLHINSLELGDSAVYFCASTPGGAEKLFFGSGTQLSVL.